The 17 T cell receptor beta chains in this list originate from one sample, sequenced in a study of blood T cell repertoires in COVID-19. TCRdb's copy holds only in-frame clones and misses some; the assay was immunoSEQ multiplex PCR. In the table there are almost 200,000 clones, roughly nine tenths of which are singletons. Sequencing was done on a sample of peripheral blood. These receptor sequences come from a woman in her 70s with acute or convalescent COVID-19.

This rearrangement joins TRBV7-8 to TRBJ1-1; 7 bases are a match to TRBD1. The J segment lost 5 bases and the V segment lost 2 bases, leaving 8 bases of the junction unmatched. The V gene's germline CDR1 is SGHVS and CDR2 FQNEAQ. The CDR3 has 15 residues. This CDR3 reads CASSLIGGAGTEAFF. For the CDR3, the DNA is TGTGCCAGCAGCTTAATAGGGGGCGCGGGGACTGAAGCTTTCTTT.

The CDR3 coding sequence is TGTGCCAGTAGTGGAGCGGGGCAGGGGCGTTCAGATACGCAGTATTTT. Encoded protein: CASSGAGQGRSDTQYF. The chain couples TRBV19 to TRBJ2-3; TRBD2 is a possible D gene (7 bases). V gave up 5 bases and J gave up 4 bases, with 19 bases separating them. The CDR3 sequence is 16 residues long. The germline CDR1 and CDR2 sequences are LNHDA and SQIVND (reference sequence).

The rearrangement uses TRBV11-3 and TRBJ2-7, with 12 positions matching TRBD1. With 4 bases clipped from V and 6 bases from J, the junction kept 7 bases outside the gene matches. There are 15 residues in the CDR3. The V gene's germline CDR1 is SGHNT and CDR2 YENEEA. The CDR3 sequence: CASSSGTGGAFEQYF. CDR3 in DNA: TGTGCCAGCAGCTCGGGGACAGGGGGCGCATTCGAGCAGTACTTC. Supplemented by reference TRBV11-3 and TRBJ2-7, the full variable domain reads EAGVVQSPRYKIIEKKQPVAFWCNPISGHNTLYWYLQNLGQGPELLIRYENEEAVDDSQLPKDRFSAERLKGVDSTLKIQPAELGDSAVYLCASSSGTGGAFEQYFGPGTRLTVT.

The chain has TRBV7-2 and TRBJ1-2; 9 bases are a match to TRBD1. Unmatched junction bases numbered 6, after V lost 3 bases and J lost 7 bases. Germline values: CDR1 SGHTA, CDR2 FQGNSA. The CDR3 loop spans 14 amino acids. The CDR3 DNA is TGTGCCAGCAGCTTCCTCGGGACAGGGACTGGCTACACCTTC. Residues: CASSFLGTGTGYTF.

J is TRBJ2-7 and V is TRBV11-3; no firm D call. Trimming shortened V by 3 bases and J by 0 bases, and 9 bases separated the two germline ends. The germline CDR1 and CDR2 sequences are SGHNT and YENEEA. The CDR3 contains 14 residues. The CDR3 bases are TGTGCCAGCAGCTTCCGACGGAGCTCCTACGAGCAGTACTTC. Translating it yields CASSFRRSSYEQYF. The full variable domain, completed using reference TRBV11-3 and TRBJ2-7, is EAGVVQSPRYKIIEKKQPVAFWCNPISGHNTLYWYLQNLGQGPELLIRYENEEAVDDSQLPKDRFSAERLKGVDSTLKIQPAELGDSAVYLCASSFRRSSYEQYFGPGTRLTVT.

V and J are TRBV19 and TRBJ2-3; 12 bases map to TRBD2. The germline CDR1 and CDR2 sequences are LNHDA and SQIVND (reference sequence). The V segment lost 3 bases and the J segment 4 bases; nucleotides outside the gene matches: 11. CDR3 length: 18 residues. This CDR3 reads CASSIDLAGGRSPDTQYF. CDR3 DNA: TGTGCCAGTAGTATCGACCTAGCGGGGGGGCGTTCCCCAGATACGCAGTATTTT.

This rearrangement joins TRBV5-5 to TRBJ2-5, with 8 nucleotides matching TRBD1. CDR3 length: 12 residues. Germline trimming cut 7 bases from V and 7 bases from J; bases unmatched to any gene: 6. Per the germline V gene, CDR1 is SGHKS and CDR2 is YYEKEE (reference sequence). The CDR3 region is CASRPQGGTQYF. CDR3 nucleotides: TGTGCCAGCCGACCACAGGGGGGGACCCAGTACTTC.

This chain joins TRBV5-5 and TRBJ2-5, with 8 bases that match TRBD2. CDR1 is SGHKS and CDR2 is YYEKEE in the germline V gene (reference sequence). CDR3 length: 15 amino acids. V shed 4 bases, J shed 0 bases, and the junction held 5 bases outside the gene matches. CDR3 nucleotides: TGTGCCAGCAGCGAGGGCGGGGGGAACCAAGAGACCCAGTACTTC. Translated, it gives CASSEGGGNQETQYF.

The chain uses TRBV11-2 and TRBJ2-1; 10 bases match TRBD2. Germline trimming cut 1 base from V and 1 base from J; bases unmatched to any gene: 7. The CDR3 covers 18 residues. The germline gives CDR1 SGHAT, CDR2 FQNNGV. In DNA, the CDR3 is TGTGCCAGCAGCTTAGCCCCTAGCGGGAGCATTTCCTACAATGAGCAGTTCTTC. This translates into CASSLAPSGSISYNEQFF.

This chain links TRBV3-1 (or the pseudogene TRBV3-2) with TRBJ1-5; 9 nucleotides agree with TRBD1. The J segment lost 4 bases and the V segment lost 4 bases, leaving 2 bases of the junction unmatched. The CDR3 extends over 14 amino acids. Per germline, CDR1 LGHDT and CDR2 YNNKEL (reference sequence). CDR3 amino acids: CASSPGTGNQPQHF. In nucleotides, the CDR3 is TGTGCCAGCAGCCCCGGGACAGGGAATCAGCCCCAGCATTTT.

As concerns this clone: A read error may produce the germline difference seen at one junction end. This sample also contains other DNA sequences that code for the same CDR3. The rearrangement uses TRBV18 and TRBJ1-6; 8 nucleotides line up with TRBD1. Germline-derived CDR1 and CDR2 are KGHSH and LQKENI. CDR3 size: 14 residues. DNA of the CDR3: TGTGCCAGCTCACCAGGGACAGGCAATTCGCCCCTCCACTTT. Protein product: CASSPGTGNSPLHF.

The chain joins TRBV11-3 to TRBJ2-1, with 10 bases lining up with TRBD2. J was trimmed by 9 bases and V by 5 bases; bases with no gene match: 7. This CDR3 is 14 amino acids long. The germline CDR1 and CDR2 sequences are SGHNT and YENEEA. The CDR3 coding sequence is TGTGCCAGCAGCAAAGCGGGAGGGCCGGGTGAGCAGTTCTTC. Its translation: CASSKAGGPGEQFF.

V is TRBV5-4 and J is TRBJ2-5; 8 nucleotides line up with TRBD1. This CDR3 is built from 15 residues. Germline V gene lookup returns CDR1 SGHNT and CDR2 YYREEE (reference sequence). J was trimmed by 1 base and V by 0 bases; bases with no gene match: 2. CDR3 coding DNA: TGTGCCAGCAGCTTGGGACAGGGGATCCAAGAGACCCAGTACTTC. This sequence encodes CASSLGQGIQETQYF.

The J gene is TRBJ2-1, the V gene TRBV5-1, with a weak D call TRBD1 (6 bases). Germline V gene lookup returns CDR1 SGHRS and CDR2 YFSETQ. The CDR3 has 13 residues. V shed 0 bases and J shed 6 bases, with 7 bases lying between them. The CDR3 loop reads CASSLGTVNEQFF. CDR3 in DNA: TGCGCCAGCAGCTTGGGGACAGTCAATGAGCAGTTCTTC.

The CDR3 DNA sequence: TGTGCCATCAGCGCGACAGGGGGCGCGGTCCCCGGTGAAAAACTGTTTTTT. It specifies CAISATGGAVPGEKLFF. The chain combines TRBV10-3 with TRBJ1-4, with TRBD1 matching 10 bases. Looked up from germline, CDR1 is ENHRY and CDR2 is SYGVKD. The CDR3 sequence is 17 residues long. The V and J ends lost 6 bases and 7 bases, in that order; junction bases with no gene match: 14.

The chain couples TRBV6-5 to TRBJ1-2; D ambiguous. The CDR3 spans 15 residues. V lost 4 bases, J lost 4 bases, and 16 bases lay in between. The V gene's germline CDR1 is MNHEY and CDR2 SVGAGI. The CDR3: CASSSADRASYGYTF. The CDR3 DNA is TGTGCCAGCAGTTCTGCGGATAGAGCGTCCTATGGCTACACCTTC.

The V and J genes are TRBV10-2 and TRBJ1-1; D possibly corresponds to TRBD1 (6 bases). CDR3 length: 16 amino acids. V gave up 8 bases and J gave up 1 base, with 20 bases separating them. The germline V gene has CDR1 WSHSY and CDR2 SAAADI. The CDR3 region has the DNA TGCGCCAGCCGAGCTCCAGGGGTCTCTGGGAACACTGAAGCTTTCTTT. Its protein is CASRAPGVSGNTEAFF.